This T cell receptor (beta chain) was sequenced for a study of blood T cell repertoires in COVID-19. Study information: Whether acute or convalescent, the COVID-19 samples came from the United States, Italy and Spain.

This clone occurred a few times. The data were produced by immunoSEQ multiplex PCR, yet TCRdb's version contains in-frame clones alone and is incomplete. Counted here are more than 95,000 clones, around 85% occurring once; the ten biggest clones make up 2% to 3%. This TCR came from a man in his fifties or sixties with acute or convalescent COVID-19. The sample comprised peripheral blood.

CDR3 coding DNA: TGTGCCAGCAGTGGATACAGGGGGAAGCTTACCGGGGAGCTGTTTTTT. Translated, it gives CASSGYRGKLTGELFF. This chain uses TRBV5-6 with TRBJ2-2; 8 bases line up with TRBD1. The CDR3 length is 16 residues. The V gene end was trimmed by 5 bases and the J gene end by 5 bases; junction bases not matched to a gene: 11. Germline V gene data show CDR1 as SGHDT and CDR2 as YYEEEE. Full variable domain (remainder filled in from reference TRBV5-6 and TRBJ2-2): DAGVTQSPTHLIKTRGQQVTLRCSPKSGHDTVSWYQQALGQGPQFIFQYYEEEERQRGNFPDRFSGHQFPNYSSELNVNALLLGDSALYLCASSGYRGKLTGELFFGEGSRLTVL.